A selection of T cell receptor beta chains follows, all from one sample in a study of cytomegalovirus exposure and HLA in healthy donors. The protocol was immunoSEQ multiplex PCR, while the TCRdb copy is restricted to in-frame clones and leaves out a portion. The sample has roughly 99,000 clones, 81% seen once. Sequencing used PBMCs. These receptor sequences come from a man younger than 40 in good health and CMV-seronegative. Both conserved end residues are part of each CDR3. A D gene is named only where the DNA matches it firmly. Part of the rows lack a size; the others show once, few, many or a class for expanded clones.

j_call v_call d_call clone_size cdr3_nt cdr3_aa
TRBJ2-2 TRBV5-4 NA NA TGTGCCAGCAGCTACCCCTCCGGGCTAGCCGCCGGGGAGCTGTTTTTT CASSYPSGLAAGELFF
TRBJ1-5 TRBV7-8 NA NA TGTGCCAGCAGCCTCAACAGGGGCAATCAGCCCCAGCATTTT CASSLNRGNQPQHF
TRBJ2-7 TRBV29-1 NA NA TGCAGCGCCCGAGGGGGTGTAGGGTACGAGCAGTACTTC CSARGGVGYEQYF
TRBJ1-1 TRBV5-4 NA NA TGTGCCAGCAGCCCCGGGATAGGGACAATCACTGAAGCTTTCTTT CASSPGIGTITEAFF
TRBJ2-7 TRBV10-3 NA NA TGTGCCATCAGTGACGCGACCTACGAGCAGTACTTC CAISDATYEQYF
TRBJ2-7 TRBV28 TRBD1 NA TGTGCCAGCAGTTCCTCCGGGACAGCCTTATACGAGCAGTACTTC CASSSSGTALYEQYF
TRBJ2-7 TRBV29-1 TRBD1 NA TGCAGCGTTTCCCGGGACAGGGTCGCCGAGCAGTACTTC CSVSRDRVAEQYF
TRBJ2-1 TRBV19 TRBD2 NA TGTGCCAGTGCCCAGGCGGGAGTACATGAGCAGTTCTTC CASAQAGVHEQFF
TRBJ2-7 TRBV30 NA NA TGTGCCTGGGCGTGGGCCCGAAACGAGCAGTACTTC CAWAWARNEQYF
TRBJ2-7 TRBV2 TRBD1 few TGTGCCAACTTGGACAGGGGTTCCTACGAGCAGTACTTC CANLDRGSYEQYF
TRBJ2-2 TRBV28 NA NA TGTGCCAGCAGTCTGACTAACACCGGGGAGCTGTTTTTT CASSLTNTGELFF
TRBJ2-1 TRBV14 NA NA TGTGCCAGCAGCCAAGTTACTAGCCGGAATGAGCAGTTCTTC CASSQVTSRNEQFF
TRBJ2-5 TRBV6-5 NA NA TGTGCCAGCAGTTATGCCCTGGGGGGAAGAGAGACCCAGTACTTC CASSYALGGRETQYF
TRBJ2-1 TRBV29-1 NA NA TGCAGCGTTGAAGAGAATCGCGGGACTGCCGATGAGCAGTTCTTC CSVEENRGTADEQFF
TRBJ1-4 TRBV7-9 NA NA TGTGCCAGCAGCCCCCCCGCCGATCGCGGGAAACTGTTTTTT CASSPPADRGKLFF
TRBJ1-2 TRBV5-1 NA NA TGCGCCAGCAGCCCGGGGATTCAGAATGGCTACACCTTC CASSPGIQNGYTF
TRBJ1-1 TRBV27 TRBD1 NA TGTGCCAGCAGTAACTTCCCGGAGGCAGGGGGCGTGAACACTGAAGCTTTCTTT CASSNFPEAGGVNTEAFF
TRBJ2-7 TRBV5-1 TRBD2 NA TGCGCCAGCAGCACGGGACTAGCGGGAGGCGAGCAGTACTTC CASSTGLAGGEQYF
TRBJ1-5 TRBV15 TRBD1 NA TGTGCCACCAGCAGGGGACAGGGTGGAGGTCAGCCCCAGCATTTT CATSRGQGGGQPQHF
TRBJ1-5 TRBV2 NA NA TGTGCCAGCGAGGAGCTGGCCCTTAATAGCAATCAGCCCCAGCATTTT CASEELALNSNQPQHF
TRBJ2-7 TRBV29-1 TRBD2 NA TGCAGCGTTGTGCCTCTAGCGGGAGGGTCCTACGAGCAGTACTTC CSVVPLAGGSYEQYF
TRBJ2-3 TRBV27 TRBD2 NA TGTGCCAGCAGTCCTCAGCGGGAGGCAGATACGCAGTATTTT CASSPQREADTQYF
TRBJ1-4 TRBV11-2 NA NA TGTGCCAGCAGCTTAGCCTGGGGCGGACCAACTAATGAAAAACTGTTTTTT CASSLAWGGPTNEKLFF
TRBJ2-1 TRBV9 TRBD2 once TGTGCCAGCAGCGCCCAAGCGGGGGGGCCCTATGAGCAGTTCTTC CASSAQAGGPYEQFF
TRBJ1-2 TRBV5-8 NA NA TGTGCCAGCTCTCGACAGGCCCCCGCCCACACCTTC CASSRQAPAHTF
TRBJ2-1 TRBV19 NA NA TGTGCCAGTAGGGGGCGGTACAATGAGCAGTTCTTC CASRGRYNEQFF
TRBJ2-7 TRBV5-1 TRBD1 few TGCGCCAGCAGCCCCGGGACAGGGGGTTACGAGCAGTACTTC CASSPGTGGYEQYF
TRBJ2-7 TRBV5-1 TRBD2 NA TGCGCCAGCAGCTGGGCTAGCGGGGGCTCCTACGAGCAGTACTTC CASSWASGGSYEQYF
TRBJ1-1 TRBV10-1 TRBD1 NA TGCGCCAGCAGTGGAGGGCTGACAGGGGTTACTGAAGCTTTCTTT CASSGGLTGVTEAFF
TRBJ1-1 TRBV28 NA NA TGTGCCAGCAGTCGTAGGTCAGGGCCGAGGGCTTTCTTT CASSRRSGPRAFF
TRBJ2-3 TRBV5-1 NA NA TGCGCCAGCAGCGGAGGCTACAGCACAGATACGCAGTATTTT CASSGGYSTDTQYF
TRBJ2-7 TRBV11-1 NA NA TGTGCCAGCAGCTTCTCGACAGGACTCTCCTACGAGCAGTACTTC CASSFSTGLSYEQYF
TRBJ2-7 TRBV4-2 TRBD2 NA TGTGCCAGCAGCCAAAATCTCGGGGGGAGCTCCTACGAGCAGTACTTC CASSQNLGGSSYEQYF
TRBJ1-2 TRBV29-1 NA once TGCAGCGTTGCCCGACAGGACAACTATGGCTACACCTTC CSVARQDNYGYTF
TRBJ2-7 TRBV6-5 TRBD1 NA TGTGCCAGCAGTCGACCGGGACAGTCCTACGAGCAGTACTTC CASSRPGQSYEQYF
TRBJ1-2 TRBV19 TRBD1 NA TGTGCCAGTAGGCTGACAGGGGGCGCCGGCTACACCTTC CASRLTGGAGYTF
TRBJ2-3 TRBV7-2 NA NA TGTGCCAGCAGCTTAACGACTCCAGATACGCAGTATTTT CASSLTTPDTQYF
TRBJ2-4 TRBV18 TRBD1 NA TGTGCCAGCTCACTGGGGACAGGGGGCGCGGACATTCAGTACTTC CASSLGTGGADIQYF
TRBJ1-5 TRBV6-1 NA NA TGTGCCAGCAGTGAAGGTACAGTTAGCAATCAGCCCCAGCATTTT CASSEGTVSNQPQHF
TRBJ1-1 TRBV4-1 NA NA TGCGCCAGCAGCCAAGAAGGGGGGGCGACGGGGAAAGCTTTCTTT CASSQEGGATGKAFF
TRBJ2-7 TRBV5-1 TRBD2 NA TGCGCCAGCAGCCCGGAGGGCGGGGGGGCCTACGAGCAGTACTTC CASSPEGGGAYEQYF
TRBJ1-5 TRBV2 NA few TGTGCCACGCGCTTGGAGAGCAATCAGCCCCAGCATTTT CATRLESNQPQHF